One sample yielded the 23 T cell receptor beta chains listed below, sequenced in a study of blood T cells in healthy people across ages. A second PCR, run for about 6 to 11 cycles, used a sample-barcoded 5' primer plus a J-beta primer mix. TCRdb re-analysed the 5' RACE reads in MiXCR, keeping a single row per CDR3 protein. The sample contains 650,000 to 1,000,000 distinct CDR3 sequences, about half of which appear only once. The sequenced sample was blood. The receptors derive from an elderly man in good health.

The chain combines TRBV20-1 with TRBJ2-5; D gene uncertain. V lost 5 bases, J lost 2 bases, and 6 bases lay in between. This CDR3 spans 11 amino acids. Per germline, CDR1 DFQATT and CDR2 SNEGSKA (reference sequence). CDR3 nucleotide sequence: TGCAGTGCTTACAGTCAAGAGACCCAGTACTTC. The encoded protein is CSAYSQETQYF.

The chain carries TRBV5-4 and TRBJ1-5; D gene unclear. The V gene lost 4 bases and the J gene lost 2 bases, with 10 bases spanning the gap. From germline, CDR1 is SGHNT and CDR2 YYREEE (reference sequence). The CDR3 contains 14 residues. Written as DNA, the CDR3 is TGTGCCAGCAGCGCGGACGGTGGCAATCAGCCCCAGCATTTT. Encoded protein: CASSADGGNQPQHF. The whole variable domain, filled in from reference TRBV5-4 and TRBJ1-5, reads ETGVTQSPTHLIKTRGQQVTLRCSSQSGHNTVSWYQQALGQGPQFIFQYYREEENGRGNFPPRFSGLQFPNYSSELNVNALELDDSALYLCASSADGGNQPQHFGDGTRLSIL.

The V call is TRBV6-2 or TRBV6-3, the J call TRBJ1-1; perhaps TRBD1 as D (5 bases). The CDR3 is 14 residues long. V lost 7 bases and J lost 3, with 15 bases in between. CDR1 is MNHEY, CDR2 SVGEGT, per germline. CDR3 sequence: CASIKSGFDTEAFF. CDR3 nucleotide sequence: TGTGCCAGCATAAAATCAGGGTTCGACACTGAAGCTTTCTTT.

The V and J genes are TRBV29-1 and TRBJ2-7; a possible D gene is TRBD2 (6 bases). Trimming pared 5 bases from V and 7 bases from J, leaving 15 bases between. The CDR3 loop spans 12 amino acids. Germline CDR1 reads SQVTM; CDR2 reads ANQGSEA. For the CDR3, the DNA is TGCAGCGTTTTTACCCCGGGGGATGAGCAGTACTTC. Its protein is CSVFTPGDEQYF.

The sample holds one count of this clonotype. A much larger clone lies a single base off, so this may be a read error. This chain connects TRBV24-1 to TRBJ2-7; the D is unclear. Between the trimmed V and J ends, which lost 1 base and 7 bases, there was a span of 13 bases. Per germline, CDR1 KGHDR and CDR2 SFDVKD. The CDR3 is 14 amino acids. For the CDR3, the DNA is TGTGCCACCAGTGATTTCGGCCTAAACAATGAGCAGTACTTC. This gives the protein CATSDFGLNNEQYF.

This chain joins TRBV10-3 and TRBJ2-5; the D gene is possibly TRBD2 (5 bases). Trimming took 5 bases from V and 11 from J, leaving 27 bases between them. This CDR3 comprises 16 residues. Looked up from germline, CDR1 is ENHRY and CDR2 is SYGVKD. This CDR3 is CAISHTPGLAANEQYF. As DNA, the CDR3 is TGTGCCATCAGTCATACGCCAGGACTGGCGGCCAATGAGCAGTACTTC.

As regards this clonotype: A junction end diverges from the germline sequence, so it may reflect a read error. This chain uses TRBV12-3 or TRBV12-4 with TRBJ2-3; D perhaps matches TRBD2 (5 bases). The CDR3 sequence is 15 residues long. The CDR3 DNA is TGTGCCGGCAGTTGGAGGAGTCGGGGAGCAGATACGCAGTATTTT. Translating gives CAGSWRSRGADTQYF.

Turning to this clonotype: Sequence at one end of the junction differs from germline and may be a read error. The chain couples TRBV20-1 to TRBJ2-1, with a tentative D call TRBD2 (5 bases). The CDR3 contains 14 residues. CDR1 and CDR2 from the germline V gene are DFQATT and SNEGSKA (reference sequence). The CDR3 bases are TGCAGTGCTCATCTACCTAGCTCCTACAATGAGCGGTTCTTC. Its translation is CSAHLPSSYNERFF.

This rearrangement joins TRBV18 to TRBJ2-1; 14 nucleotides line up with TRBD2. The CDR3 has 15 amino acids. Germline-derived CDR1 and CDR2 are KGHSH and LQKENI. The trim removed 2 bases at V and 10 bases at J, leaving 4 bases unmatched. Here the CDR3 DNA reads TGTGCCAGCTCACCAGCGACTAGCGGGAGGGGAGAGCAGTTCTTC. It encodes CASSPATSGRGEQFF.

The rearrangement links TRBV3-1 to TRBJ1-5; TRBD1 aligns across 7 bases. Trimming cost V 1 base and J 5 bases; bases outside gene matches: 5. Germline V gives CDR1 LGHDT, CDR2 YNNKEL (reference sequence). The CDR3 has 15 residues. The chain's CDR3 is CASSQASTGYQPQHF. CDR3 bases: TGTGCCAGCAGCCAAGCCTCGACAGGGTATCAGCCCCAGCATTTT. Variable domain in full (rest from reference TRBV3-1 and TRBJ1-5): DTAVSQTPKYLVTQMGNDKSIKCEQNLGHDTMYWYKQDSKKFLKIMFSYNNKELIINETVPNRFSPKSPDKAHLNLHINSLELGDSAVYFCASSQASTGYQPQHFGDGTRLSIL.

V gene TRBV5-1 combines with J gene TRBJ1-2, with D uncertain. The V end lost 0 bases, the J end lost 4 bases, and 13 bases lay between the germline ends. The CDR3 sequence is 15 residues long. Germline CDR1 and CDR2: SGHRS and YFSETQ. The CDR3 coding sequence is TGCGCCAGCAGCTTGGAACAAGTGGACGGCTATGGCTACACCTTC. It codes for CASSLEQVDGYGYTF.

The chain joins TRBV24-1 to TRBJ2-3; 8 nucleotides line up with TRBD1. J lost 13 bases, V lost 7 bases, and 9 bases had no gene match. CDR1 is KGHDR and CDR2 is SFDVKD in the germline V gene. The CDR3 is made up of 12 amino acids. The CDR3 reads CATSKLGQVKYF. Written as DNA, the CDR3 is TGTGCCACCAGCAAGCTGGGACAGGTCAAGTATTTT.

This clonotype appeared many times. This sequence joins TRBV4-3 and TRBJ2-1; TRBD1 might be the D (5 bases). Trimming took off 2 bases at V and 7 bases at J, with 9 bases between the two ends. Germline V gives CDR1 LGHNA, CDR2 YSLEER. CDR3 length equals 13 residues. The CDR3 nucleotides read TGCGCCAGCAGCCAATCCTACAGGAATGAGCAGTTCTTC. It specifies CASSQSYRNEQFF.

This CDR3 reads CARDPGLAGGRSYNEQFF. The DNA for the CDR3 is TGTGCCCGAGATCCGGGACTAGCGGGAGGGCGGTCCTACAATGAGCAGTTCTTC. The J gene is TRBJ2-1, the V gene TRBV30; the match to TRBD2 covers 16 bases. This CDR3 spans 18 amino acids. With V trimmed by 8 bases and J by 1 base, 11 bases remained unmatched. CDR1 is GTSNPN, CDR2 SVGIG, per germline (reference sequence).

This clonotype turned up a few times. The chain is built from TRBV29-1 and TRBJ2-1; 7 positions agree with TRBD2. Germline V lookup: CDR1 SQVTM, CDR2 ANQGSEA. CDR3 length: 13 residues. V gave up 8 bases and J gave up 5 bases; unmatched junction bases: 9. The chain's CDR3 is CSTTSAYHNEQFF. As DNA, the CDR3 is TGCAGCACCACTAGCGCCTACCACAATGAGCAGTTCTTC.

The V call is TRBV7-3, the J call TRBJ2-4; 11 bases map to TRBD1. The CDR3 runs 14 residues. V trimming: 4 bases; J trimming: 9 bases; junction bases outside the gene matches: 5. Germline V gene sequence: CDR1 SGHTA, CDR2 FQGTGA. The CDR3 coding sequence is TGTGCCAGCAGCTCGGGACAGGGGGGAGGCATTCAGTACTTC. Its protein is CASSSGQGGGIQYF.

The chain carries TRBV7-9 and TRBJ2-5; the D is unclear. V was trimmed by 5 bases and J by 11 bases, leaving 18 bases between them. This CDR3 contains 13 residues. Germline V gives CDR1 SEHNR, CDR2 FQNEAQ (reference sequence). This CDR3 is CASSQAGAHEQYF. The DNA for the CDR3 is TGTGCCAGCAGCCAGGCAGGAGCCCATGAGCAGTACTTC.

Comment on this clonotype: A much larger clone lies a single base off, so this may be a read error. The chain joins TRBV15 to TRBJ1-5; TRBD1 is a possible D gene (5 bases). Deletions cut 5 bases from V and 0 bases from J, with 11 bases between. This CDR3 region has 15 residues. CDR1 and CDR2 from the germline V gene are LNHNV and YYDKDF (reference sequence). As DNA, the CDR3 is TGTGCCACCAGCGAAGGGGATTGTAGCAATCAGCCCCAGCATTTT. Its translation is CATSEGDCSNQPQHF.

This clonotype was seen many times. The chain recombines TRBV12-3 or TRBV12-4 with TRBJ2-5; perhaps TRBD1 as D (5 bases). Trimming removed 6 bases at V and 11 bases at J, with 19 bases between. The CDR3 consists of 13 residues. The CDR3: CASSLFRGNEQYF. Written as DNA, the CDR3 is TGTGCCAGCAGCCTGTTTAGGGGAAATGAGCAGTACTTC.

The chain has TRBV5-1 and TRBJ2-7; D perhaps matches TRBD2 (5 bases). The V and J ends lost 4 bases and 7 bases respectively, with 24 bases between them. Per germline, CDR1 SGHRS and CDR2 YFSETQ. The CDR3 has 16 amino acids. In nucleotides, the CDR3 is TGCGCCAGCAGCAGCGGAGGACTGGACTGGTACAATGAGCAGTACTTC. It is translated as CASSSGGLDWYNEQYF.

In regard to this clonotype: One end of the junction fails to match germline, which may point to a read error. The chain is built from TRBV6-1 and TRBJ2-1; 14 bases are a match to TRBD2. CDR3 length: 14 amino acids. CDR1 is MNHNS, CDR2 SASEGT, per germline. CDR3 nucleotide sequence: TGTGCCGGCAGAGGGACTAGCGGGAGTTATGAGCAGTTCTTC. This sequence encodes CAGRGTSGSYEQFF.

In this sample, this clonotype turned up once. The rearrangement links TRBV29-1 to TRBJ2-3, with unresolved D. Trimming removed 4 bases from V and 0 bases from J, with 8 bases in between. Per the germline V gene, CDR1 is SQVTM and CDR2 is ANQGSEA. This CDR3 comprises 13 residues. The CDR3 here is CSVGQISTDTQYF. The CDR3, as DNA: TGCAGCGTTGGGCAGATTAGCACAGATACGCAGTATTTT.

The gene calls are TRBV3-1 and TRBJ2-4, with 11 bases that match TRBD1. TRBJ2-7 explains the end of the DNA better; the J call may be wrong. The CDR3 sequence is 15 residues long. Germline loops: CDR1 LGHDT, CDR2 YNNKEL (reference sequence). CDR3 bases: TGTGCCAGCAGCCAAGGGATGGGGACAGGGGGCGAGCAGTACTTC. Residues: CASSQGMGTGGEQYF.